The 15 T cell receptor beta chains listed next were all sequenced from one sample in a study of T cells in Graves' hyperthyroidism and ophthalmopathy. The investigators amplified TCR beta CDR3 regions from RNA transcripts. First-round RT-PCR of the TCR CDR3 relied on the HTBI primer set. One entry per CDR3 protein, called by TCRdb with MiXCR from the multiplex PCR reads. The sample shows hundreds of thousands of distinct CDR3 sequences, around 20% of them seen only once. The specimen sequenced was blood. The source of these receptors is a man under 40 with Graves' ophthalmopathy.

J is TRBJ2-3 and V is TRBV6-2 or TRBV6-3; TRBD1 agrees at 9 bases. V lost 7 bases to trimming and J lost 3 bases; unmatched junction nucleotides: 8. This CDR3 is built from 15 residues. Germline V gene sequence: CDR1 MNHEY, CDR2 SVGEGT. The CDR3 DNA follows: TGTGCCAGCACCGCCGGGACAGGGTTAACAGATACGCAGTATTTT. This codes for CASTAGTGLTDTQYF.

The chain carries TRBV2 and TRBJ2-6; D is unclear. CDR3 length: 15 amino acids. V lost 4 bases to trimming and J lost 1 base, with 8 bases between them. The germline V gene has CDR1 SNHLY and CDR2 FYNNEI. CDR3 loop: CASSARPSGANVLTF. The CDR3 DNA follows: TGTGCCAGCAGTGCGAGGCCGTCTGGGGCCAACGTCCTGACTTTC.

The V call is TRBV20-1, the J call TRBJ2-7; 8 nucleotides align to TRBD2. From germline, CDR1 is DFQATT and CDR2 SNEGSKA (reference sequence). Losses at the gene ends were 3 bases for V and 2 bases for J; bases not matched to a gene: 12. CDR3 length: 16 residues. Here the CDR3 reads CSASTQRDSGTYEQYF. The DNA for the CDR3 is TGCAGTGCTAGTACCCAACGAGATAGCGGGACCTACGAGCAGTACTTC.

This clonotype has just a few counts. This sequence joins TRBV20-1 and TRBJ2-7; TRBD2 is a possible D gene (6 bases). The germline gives CDR1 DFQATT, CDR2 SNEGSKA (reference sequence). This CDR3 is 13 amino acids long. Trimming shortened V by 3 bases and J by 0 bases, and 9 bases separated the two germline ends. In DNA, the CDR3 is TGCAGTGCTAGGGCGGGACTCTCCTACGAGCAGTACTTC. Amino acid sequence: CSARAGLSYEQYF.

This clonotype has more than one count but fewer than ten. This sequence joins TRBV2 and TRBJ2-2; D is ambiguous. Trimming took off 7 bases at V and 6 bases at J, with 15 bases between the two ends. The CDR3 sequence is 14 residues long. The germline gives CDR1 SNHLY, CDR2 FYNNEI. CDR3 sequence reads: CASTASESPGELFF. CDR3 nucleotides: TGTGCCAGCACGGCGTCCGAGAGTCCCGGGGAGCTGTTTTTT.

This sequence joins TRBV5-5 and TRBJ1-5; TRBD1 might be the D (5 bases). This CDR3 is built from 18 residues. The V gene lost 0 bases and the J gene lost 1 base, with 17 bases spanning the gap. CDR1 SGHKS and CDR2 YYEKEE come from the germline V gene (reference sequence). The CDR3 spells CASSLVWSGSGSNQPQHF. For the CDR3, the DNA is TGTGCCAGCAGCTTGGTCTGGTCGGGTTCAGGGAGCAATCAGCCCCAGCATTTT.

This clonotype was seen repeatedly, ten times or more. The chain combines TRBV28 with TRBJ2-7; D might be TRBD1 (6 bases). Germline CDR1 MDHEN, CDR2 SYDVKM. This CDR3 has 15 amino acids. Trimming cost V 5 bases and J 4 bases, with 18 bases left between them. CDR3 in amino acids: CASSLQGRQTYEQYF. The DNA for the CDR3 is TGTGCCAGCAGTCTACAGGGACGACAGACTTACGAGCAGTACTTC.

This clonotype was seen many times. This sequence joins TRBV27 and TRBJ1-1; no firm D call. Per germline, CDR1 MNHEY and CDR2 SMNVEV (reference sequence). This CDR3 comprises 15 residues. V lost 0 bases, J lost 1 base, and 9 bases lay in between. The CDR3 region is CASSLSGRANTEAFF. The CDR3 nucleotides are TGTGCCAGCAGTTTATCCGGGAGGGCGAACACTGAAGCTTTCTTT.

The chain is built from TRBV28 and TRBJ2-1; 12 bases are shared with TRBD2. This CDR3 is 20 amino acids long. Germline CDR1 is MDHEN and CDR2 is SYDVKM. Trimming took 1 base from V and 0 from J; bases not matched to a gene: 10. The CDR3 spells CASSLSERLAGVSSYNEQFF. DNA of the CDR3: TGTGCCAGCAGTTTATCCGAGAGACTAGCGGGAGTTAGCTCCTACAATGAGCAGTTCTTC.

This clonotype appeared a few times. The rearrangement joins TRBV25-1 to TRBJ2-2; 7 bases map to TRBD1. The J segment lost 5 bases and the V segment lost 4 bases, leaving 4 bases of the junction unmatched. CDR1 and CDR2 from the germline V gene are MGHDK and SYGVNS. The CDR3 covers 14 residues. DNA for the CDR3: TGTGCCAGCAGTGCTCAGACAGGGACCGGGGAGCTGTTTTTT. Translated, it gives CASSAQTGTGELFF.

The chain links TRBV15 to TRBJ2-1; the D gene is possibly TRBD2 (6 bases). Germline V lookup: CDR1 LNHNV, CDR2 YYDKDF (reference sequence). The germline V and J ends were trimmed by 5 bases and 1 base, with 9 bases remaining between them. The CDR3 extends over 14 amino acids. The CDR3 DNA reads TGTGCCACCAGCGTTCTAGCGTCCTACAATGAGCAGTTCTTC. Translation: CATSVLASYNEQFF. Variable domain in full (rest from reference TRBV15 and TRBJ2-1): DAMVIQNPRYQVTQFGKPVTLSCSQTLNHNVMYWYQQKSSQAPKLLFHYYDKDFNNEADTPDNFQSRRPNTSFCFLDIRSPGLGDTAMYLCATSVLASYNEQFFGPGTRLTVL.

This clonotype was counted at least ten times. The gene calls are TRBV30 and TRBJ2-5; 10 nucleotides align to TRBD2. The length of the CDR3 is 17 residues. Trimming cost V 0 bases and J 5 bases; bases outside gene matches: 12. Germline V CDR1 and CDR2: GTSNPN, SVGIG (reference sequence). CDR3 DNA sequence: TGTGCCTGGAGTGTCCAGCGGGAGGGTGTATATAGGGAGACCCAGTACTTC. This gives the protein CAWSVQREGVYRETQYF.

This sequence joins TRBV5-1 and TRBJ2-5; 9 bases agree with TRBD2. The CDR3 consists of 15 residues. J gave up 5 bases and V 0 bases, and 5 bases lay outside the gene matches. In germline, CDR1 is SGHRS, CDR2 YFSETQ. The CDR3 sequence: CASSLGASGKETQYF. CDR3 DNA: TGCGCCAGCAGCTTGGGGGCTAGCGGGAAGGAGACCCAGTACTTC.

The genes are TRBV19 and TRBJ2-1; 7 bases are shared with TRBD1. The CDR3 is 13 amino acids. With 7 bases clipped from V and 4 bases from J, the junction kept 4 bases outside the gene matches. Germline V gene data show CDR1 as LNHDA and CDR2 as SQIVND (reference sequence). The CDR3 bases are TGTGCCAGTACAGGGGGATGGTACAATGAGCAGTTCTTC. As protein: CASTGGWYNEQFF.

The table lists this clonotype with many counts. This chain uses TRBV7-2 with TRBJ2-3; TRBD1 or TRBD2 may be the D gene (5 bases each). The CDR3 is made up of 14 amino acids. Looked up from germline, CDR1 is SGHTA and CDR2 is FQGNSA. V lost 5 bases and J lost 2, with 11 bases in between. For the CDR3, the DNA is TGTGCCAGCAGCATGACGGGACCCACAGATACGCAGTATTTT. It specifies CASSMTGPTDTQYF.